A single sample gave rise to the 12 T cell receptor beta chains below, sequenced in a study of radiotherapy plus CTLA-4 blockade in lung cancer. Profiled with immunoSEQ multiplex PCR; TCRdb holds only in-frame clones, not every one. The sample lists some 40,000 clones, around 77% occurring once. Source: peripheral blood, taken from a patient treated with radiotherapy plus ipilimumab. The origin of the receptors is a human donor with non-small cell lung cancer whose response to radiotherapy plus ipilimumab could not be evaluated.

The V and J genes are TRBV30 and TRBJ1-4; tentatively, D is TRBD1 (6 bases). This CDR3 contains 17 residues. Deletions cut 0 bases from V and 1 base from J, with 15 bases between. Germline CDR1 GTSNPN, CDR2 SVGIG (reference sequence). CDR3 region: CAWSVLGGARTNEKLFF. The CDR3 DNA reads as TGTGCCTGGAGTGTACTTGGGGGGGCGAGAACTAATGAAAAACTGTTTTTT.

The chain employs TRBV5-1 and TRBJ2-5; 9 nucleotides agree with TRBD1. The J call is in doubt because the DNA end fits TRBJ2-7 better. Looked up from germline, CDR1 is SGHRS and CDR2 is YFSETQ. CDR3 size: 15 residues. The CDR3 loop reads CASSSSGTGRHEQYF. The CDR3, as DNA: TGCGCCAGCAGCTCCTCCGGGACAGGGAGGCACGAGCAGTACTTC.

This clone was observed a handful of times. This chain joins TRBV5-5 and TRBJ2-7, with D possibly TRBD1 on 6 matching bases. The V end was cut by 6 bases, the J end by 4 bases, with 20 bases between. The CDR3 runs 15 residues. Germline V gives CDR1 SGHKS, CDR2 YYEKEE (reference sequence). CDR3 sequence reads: CASTLDPGHLYEQYF. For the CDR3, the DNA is TGTGCCAGCACCCTCGACCCGGGACATCTATACGAGCAGTACTTC. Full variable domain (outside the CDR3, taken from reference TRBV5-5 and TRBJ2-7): DAGVTQSPTHLIKTRGQQVTLRCSPISGHKSVSWYQQVLGQGPQFIFQYYEKEERGRGNFPDRFSARQFPNYSSELNVNALLLGDSALYLCASTLDPGHLYEQYFGPGTRLTVT.

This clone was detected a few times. The CDR3 region is CASSSHRGRRETQYF. CDR3 sequence (DNA): TGTGCCAGCAGTTCCCACAGGGGGAGGAGAGAGACCCAGTACTTC. The rearrangement joins TRBV6-1 to TRBJ2-5; 8 nucleotides agree with TRBD1. This CDR3 contains 15 residues. J was trimmed by 4 bases and V by 5 bases; bases with no gene match: 9. Germline lookup yields CDR1 MNHNS and CDR2 SASEGT.

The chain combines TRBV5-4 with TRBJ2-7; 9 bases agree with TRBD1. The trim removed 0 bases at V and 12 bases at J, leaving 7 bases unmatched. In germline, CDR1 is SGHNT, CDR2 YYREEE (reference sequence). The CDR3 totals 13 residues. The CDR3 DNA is TGTGCCAGCAGCTTGGAGGGACAGGGTAAACGGTACTTC. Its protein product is CASSLEGQGKRYF. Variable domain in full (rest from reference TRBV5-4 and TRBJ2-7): ETGVTQSPTHLIKTRGQQVTLRCSSQSGHNTVSWYQQALGQGPQFIFQYYREEENGRGNFPPRFSGLQFPNYSSELNVNALELDDSALYLCASSLEGQGKRYFGPGTRLTVT.

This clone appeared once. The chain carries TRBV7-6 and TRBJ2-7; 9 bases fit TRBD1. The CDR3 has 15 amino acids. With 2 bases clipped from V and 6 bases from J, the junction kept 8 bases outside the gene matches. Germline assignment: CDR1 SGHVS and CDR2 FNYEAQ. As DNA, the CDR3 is TGTGCCAGCAGCTTAAGGGGACAGGGATTAAGCGAGCAGTACTTC. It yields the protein CASSLRGQGLSEQYF.

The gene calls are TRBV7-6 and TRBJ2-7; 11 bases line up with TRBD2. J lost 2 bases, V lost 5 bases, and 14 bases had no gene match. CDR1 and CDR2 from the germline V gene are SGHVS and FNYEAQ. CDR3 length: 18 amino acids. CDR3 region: CASSVDRAGTSGPYEQYF. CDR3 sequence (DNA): TGTGCCAGCAGCGTCGACAGGGCCGGGACTAGCGGTCCCTACGAGCAGTACTTC. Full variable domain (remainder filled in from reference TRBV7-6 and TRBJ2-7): GAGVSQSPRYKVTKRGQDVALRCDPISGHVSLYWYRQALGQGPEFLTYFNYEAQQDKSGLPNDRFSAERPEGSISTLTIQRTEQRDSAMYRCASSVDRAGTSGPYEQYFGPGTRLTVT.

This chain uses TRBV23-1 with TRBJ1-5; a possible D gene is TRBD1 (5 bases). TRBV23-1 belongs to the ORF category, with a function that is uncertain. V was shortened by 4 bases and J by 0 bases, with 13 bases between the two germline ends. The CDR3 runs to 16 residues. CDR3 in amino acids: CASSRTSFYSNQPQHF. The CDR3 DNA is TGCGCCAGCAGTCGGACAAGCTTTTATAGCAATCAGCCCCAGCATTTT.

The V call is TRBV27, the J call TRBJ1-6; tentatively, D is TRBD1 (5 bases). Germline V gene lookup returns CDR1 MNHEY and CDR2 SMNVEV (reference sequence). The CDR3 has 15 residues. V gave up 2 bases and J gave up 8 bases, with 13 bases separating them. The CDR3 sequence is CASSLVRQGYSPLHF. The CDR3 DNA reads TGTGCCAGCAGTTTAGTCCGGCAGGGCTATTCACCCCTCCACTTT.

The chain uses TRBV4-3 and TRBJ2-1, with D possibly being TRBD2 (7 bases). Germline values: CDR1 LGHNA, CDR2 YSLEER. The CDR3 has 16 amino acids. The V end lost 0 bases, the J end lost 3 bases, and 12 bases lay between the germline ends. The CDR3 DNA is TGCGCCAGCAGCCAAGACTGGGGGGGCCGCTACAATGAGCAGTTCTTC. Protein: CASSQDWGGRYNEQFF.

CDR3 coding DNA: TGCGCCAGCAGCTTGAGGGGCGCCGACAATCAGCCCCAGCATTTT. It translates to CASSLRGADNQPQHF. The genes are TRBV5-1 and TRBJ1-5; maybe TRBD1 (5 bases). V was shortened by 1 base and J by 3 bases, with 11 bases between the two germline ends. Germline loops: CDR1 SGHRS, CDR2 YFSETQ. This CDR3 contains 15 residues. Based on the CDR3 plus reference TRBV5-1 and TRBJ1-5, the full variable domain is KAGVTQTPRYLIKTRGQQVTLSCSPISGHRSVSWYQQTPGQGLQFLFEYFSETQRNKGNFPGRFSGRQFSNSRSEMNVSTLELGDSALYLCASSLRGADNQPQHFGDGTRLSIL.

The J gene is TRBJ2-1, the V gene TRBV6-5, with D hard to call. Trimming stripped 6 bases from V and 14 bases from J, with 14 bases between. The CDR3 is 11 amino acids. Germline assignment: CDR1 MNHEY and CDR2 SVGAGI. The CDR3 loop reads CASRRGPVEFF. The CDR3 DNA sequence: TGTGCCAGCAGGCGTGGGCCGGTAGAGTTCTTC.